The rows below give T cell receptor beta chains drawn from one sample of a study of cytomegalovirus exposure and HLA in healthy donors. Sequencing was performed with immunoSEQ multiplex PCR; in TCRdb, only in-frame clones are kept and a portion is missing. Among about 170,000 clones listed, about 69% were seen once. Sequences were obtained from PBMCs. These TCRs come from a human donor in good health. The CDR3 runs from the conserved cysteine through the conserved F or W. Fields, in order: clone size, V gene, J gene, CDR3 length, D gene, CDR3 protein, CDR3 DNA. The D gene is left open where the match is weak. Part of the rows lack a size; the others show once, few, many or a class for expanded clones.

clone_size: once
v_call: TRBV7-2
j_call: TRBJ2-7
cdr3_length: 14
d_call: -
cdr3_aa: CASSSQGRSYEQYF
cdr3_nt: TGTGCCAGCAGCTCCCAGGGCCGGTCCTACGAGCAGTACTTC

clone_size: -
v_call: TRBV5-1
j_call: TRBJ1-2
cdr3_length: 14
d_call: TRBD1
cdr3_aa: CASSLENRGYGYTF
cdr3_nt: TGCGCCAGCAGCTTGGAGAACAGGGGCTATGGCTACACCTTC

clone_size: -
v_call: TRBV7-3
j_call: TRBJ2-5
cdr3_length: 14
d_call: -
cdr3_aa: CASSLGLDSRTQYF
cdr3_nt: TGTGCCAGCAGCTTGGGACTGGACTCGCGGACCCAGTACTTC

clone_size: few
v_call: TRBV9
j_call: TRBJ1-2
cdr3_length: 15
d_call: TRBD1
cdr3_aa: CASSVADRGNYGYTF
cdr3_nt: TGTGCCAGCAGCGTAGCCGACAGGGGCAACTATGGCTACACCTTC

clone_size: -
v_call: TRBV5-1
j_call: TRBJ2-2
cdr3_length: 14
d_call: -
cdr3_aa: CASGYGEYTGELFF
cdr3_nt: TGCGCCAGCGGTTACGGAGAATACACCGGGGAGCTGTTTTTT

clone_size: -
v_call: TRBV2
j_call: TRBJ1-5
cdr3_length: 15
d_call: TRBD1
cdr3_aa: CASSEQTGVRQPQHF
cdr3_nt: TGTGCCAGCAGTGAACAGACAGGGGTCAGACAGCCCCAGCATTTT

clone_size: -
v_call: TRBV19
j_call: TRBJ1-1
cdr3_length: 15
d_call: -
cdr3_aa: CASSPDTAGNTEAFF
cdr3_nt: TGTGCCAGTAGTCCAGACACAGCCGGGAACACTGAAGCTTTCTTT

clone_size: -
v_call: TRBV5-4
j_call: TRBJ1-2
cdr3_length: 14
d_call: TRBD1
cdr3_aa: CASSLATGDYGYTF
cdr3_nt: TGTGCCAGCAGCTTGGCCACAGGGGACTATGGCTACACCTTC

clone_size: -
v_call: TRBV4-2
j_call: TRBJ2-5
cdr3_length: 14
d_call: -
cdr3_aa: CASSQEGAQETQYF
cdr3_nt: TGTGCCAGCAGCCAAGAGGGAGCCCAAGAGACCCAGTACTTC

clone_size: -
v_call: TRBV11-2
j_call: TRBJ2-5
cdr3_length: 16
d_call: TRBD2
cdr3_aa: CASSTGTSGDQETQYF
cdr3_nt: TGTGCCAGCAGCACCGGGACTAGCGGGGACCAAGAGACCCAGTACTTC

clone_size: -
v_call: TRBV29-1
j_call: TRBJ1-2
cdr3_length: 15
d_call: -
cdr3_aa: CSVEDHSGIGYGYTF
cdr3_nt: TGCAGCGTTGAAGATCACTCAGGGATCGGGTATGGCTACACCTTC

clone_size: -
v_call: TRBV27
j_call: TRBJ1-5
cdr3_length: 13
d_call: -
cdr3_aa: CASSLAESQPQHF
cdr3_nt: TGTGCCAGCAGTTTAGCCGAGTCCCAGCCCCAGCATTTT

clone_size: -
v_call: TRBV7-3
j_call: TRBJ2-7
cdr3_length: 12
d_call: -
cdr3_aa: CASSPTSYEQYF
cdr3_nt: TGTGCCAGCAGCCCTACCTCCTACGAGCAGTACTTC

clone_size: -
v_call: TRBV19
j_call: TRBJ1-6
cdr3_length: 15
d_call: -
cdr3_aa: CASSKVRTANSPLHF
cdr3_nt: TGTGCCAGTAGTAAAGTAAGGACAGCAAATTCACCCCTCCACTTT

clone_size: -
v_call: TRBV2
j_call: TRBJ1-4
cdr3_length: 13
d_call: TRBD1
cdr3_aa: CASSDQATGPMFF
cdr3_nt: TGTGCCAGCAGTGACCAAGCGACAGGGCCCATGTTTTTT

clone_size: -
v_call: TRBV6-6
j_call: TRBJ2-7
cdr3_length: 13
d_call: TRBD1
cdr3_aa: CASSYTQQGLQYF
cdr3_nt: TGTGCCAGCAGTTACACCCAACAGGGGCTGCAGTACTTC

clone_size: -
v_call: TRBV5-1
j_call: TRBJ2-1
cdr3_length: 15
d_call: TRBD2
cdr3_aa: CASSLGLAGGNEQFF
cdr3_nt: TGCGCCAGCAGCCTCGGACTAGCGGGGGGCAATGAGCAGTTCTTC

clone_size: -
v_call: TRBV5-5
j_call: TRBJ1-6
cdr3_length: 14
d_call: TRBD1
cdr3_aa: CASSFGTGGSPLHF
cdr3_nt: TGTGCCAGCAGCTTCGGGACAGGGGGCTCACCCCTCCACTTT

clone_size: -
v_call: TRBV7-9
j_call: TRBJ2-5
cdr3_length: 13
d_call: -
cdr3_aa: CASSGEAGETQYF
cdr3_nt: TGTGCCAGCAGCGGGGAGGCGGGGGAGACCCAGTACTTC

clone_size: -
v_call: TRBV6-6
j_call: TRBJ2-5
cdr3_length: 15
d_call: TRBD2
cdr3_aa: CASSDASGGKETQYF
cdr3_nt: TGTGCCAGCAGTGACGCTAGCGGGGGTAAAGAGACCCAGTACTTC

clone_size: few
v_call: TRBV11-2
j_call: TRBJ1-5
cdr3_length: 14
d_call: -
cdr3_aa: CASSSLRGNQPQHF
cdr3_nt: TGTGCCAGCAGCTCGCTCAGGGGCAATCAGCCCCAGCATTTT

clone_size: -
v_call: TRBV5-1
j_call: TRBJ2-7
cdr3_length: 17
d_call: -
cdr3_aa: CASSLAKTGTSSYEQYF
cdr3_nt: TGCGCCAGCTCCCTCGCCAAAACAGGGACGAGCTCCTACGAGCAGTACTTC

clone_size: -
v_call: TRBV6-1
j_call: TRBJ2-7
cdr3_length: 14
d_call: -
cdr3_aa: CASSESGSSYEQYF
cdr3_nt: TGTGCCAGCAGTGAGAGCGGTAGCTCCTACGAGCAGTACTTC

clone_size: -
v_call: TRBV6-5
j_call: TRBJ2-1
cdr3_length: 13
d_call: TRBD1
cdr3_aa: CASSYRDRGLQFF
cdr3_nt: TGTGCCAGCAGTTACCGGGACAGGGGTTTGCAGTTCTTC

clone_size: few
v_call: TRBV10-3
j_call: TRBJ2-5
cdr3_length: 16
d_call: TRBD2
cdr3_aa: CAISESQRGGQETQYF
cdr3_nt: TGTGCCATCAGTGAGTCGCAGCGGGGGGGCCAAGAGACCCAGTACTTC

clone_size: -
v_call: TRBV9
j_call: TRBJ1-5
cdr3_length: 14
d_call: -
cdr3_aa: CASSVGQGNQPQHF
cdr3_nt: TGTGCCAGCAGCGTAGGCCAGGGAAATCAGCCCCAGCATTTT

clone_size: -
v_call: TRBV18
j_call: TRBJ1-4
cdr3_length: 14
d_call: -
cdr3_aa: CASRDTSTNEKLFF
cdr3_nt: TGTGCCAGCCGGGACACCTCAACTAATGAAAAACTGTTTTTT

clone_size: -
v_call: TRBV4-1
j_call: TRBJ1-2
cdr3_length: 16
d_call: TRBD1
cdr3_aa: CASSQDVSGGDGGYTF
cdr3_nt: TGCGCCAGCAGCCAAGATGTGTCAGGGGGAGACGGAGGCTACACCTTC

clone_size: -
v_call: TRBV7-4
j_call: TRBJ1-5
cdr3_length: 20
d_call: TRBD1
cdr3_aa: CASSIGRQGGPLARNQPQHF
cdr3_nt: TGTGCCAGCAGCATAGGGAGACAGGGTGGACCGCTCGCCAGGAATCAGCCCCAGCATTTT

clone_size: -
v_call: TRBV2
j_call: TRBJ1-6
cdr3_length: 15
d_call: TRBD1
cdr3_aa: CASRYRHEGARPLHF
cdr3_nt: TGTGCCAGCAGGTACCGCCACGAGGGGGCGCGGCCCCTCCACTTT

clone_size: -
v_call: TRBV5-6
j_call: TRBJ2-5
cdr3_length: 16
d_call: -
cdr3_aa: CASSLGAGEGQETQYF
cdr3_nt: TGTGCCAGCAGCTTGGGGGCAGGGGAAGGTCAGGAGACCCAGTACTTC

clone_size: -
v_call: TRBV30
j_call: TRBJ1-5
cdr3_length: 15
d_call: -
cdr3_aa: CAWSGLRFSNQPQHF
cdr3_nt: TGTGCCTGGAGCGGTTTACGTTTTAGCAATCAGCCCCAGCATTTT

clone_size: -
v_call: TRBV27
j_call: TRBJ1-2
cdr3_length: 13
d_call: TRBD1
cdr3_aa: CASSFQGAYGYTF
cdr3_nt: TGTGCCAGCAGTTTCCAGGGGGCCTATGGCTACACCTTC

clone_size: once
v_call: TRBV27
j_call: TRBJ2-2
cdr3_length: 15
d_call: TRBD1
cdr3_aa: CASSLDRGDTGELFF
cdr3_nt: TGTGCCAGCAGCCTGGACAGGGGGGACACCGGGGAGCTGTTTTTT

clone_size: -
v_call: TRBV9
j_call: TRBJ2-7
cdr3_length: 15
d_call: TRBD1
cdr3_aa: CASSVGQGVSYEQYF
cdr3_nt: TGTGCCAGCAGCGTAGGACAGGGAGTGTCCTACGAGCAGTACTTC

clone_size: -
v_call: TRBV10-3
j_call: TRBJ1-1
cdr3_length: 14
d_call: TRBD1
cdr3_aa: CAISTGTGNTEAFF
cdr3_nt: TGTGCCATCAGCACCGGGACAGGGAACACTGAAGCTTTCTTT

clone_size: -
v_call: TRBV12-5
j_call: TRBJ2-2
cdr3_length: 15
d_call: TRBD1
cdr3_aa: CASGLPGTGVGELFF
cdr3_nt: TGTGCTAGTGGCCTTCCCGGGACAGGGGTCGGGGAGCTGTTTTTT

clone_size: -
v_call: TRBV7-9
j_call: TRBJ2-7
cdr3_length: 12
d_call: -
cdr3_aa: CASRQLAGEQYF
cdr3_nt: TGTGCCAGCAGACAACTAGCCGGCGAGCAGTACTTC

clone_size: many
v_call: TRBV4-2
j_call: TRBJ2-3
cdr3_length: 17
d_call: TRBD2
cdr3_aa: CASSQAKAGGPTDTQYF
cdr3_nt: TGTGCCAGCAGCCAAGCGAAGGCGGGGGGGCCCACAGATACGCAGTATTTT

clone_size: -
v_call: TRBV4-3
j_call: TRBJ1-4
cdr3_length: 16
d_call: TRBD1
cdr3_aa: CASSQDGQGANEKLFF
cdr3_nt: TGCGCCAGCAGCCAAGATGGCCAGGGGGCTAATGAAAAACTGTTTTTT

clone_size: -
v_call: TRBV6-4
j_call: TRBJ1-5
cdr3_length: 13
d_call: TRBD1
cdr3_aa: CASQDRVCQPQHF
cdr3_nt: TGTGCCAGCCAGGACAGGGTGTGTCAGCCCCAGCATTTT

clone_size: once
v_call: TRBV7-3
j_call: TRBJ2-3
cdr3_length: 16
d_call: TRBD2
cdr3_aa: CASSLDLSGGTDTQYF
cdr3_nt: TGTGCCAGCAGCTTAGATTTGAGCGGGGGCACAGATACGCAGTATTTT